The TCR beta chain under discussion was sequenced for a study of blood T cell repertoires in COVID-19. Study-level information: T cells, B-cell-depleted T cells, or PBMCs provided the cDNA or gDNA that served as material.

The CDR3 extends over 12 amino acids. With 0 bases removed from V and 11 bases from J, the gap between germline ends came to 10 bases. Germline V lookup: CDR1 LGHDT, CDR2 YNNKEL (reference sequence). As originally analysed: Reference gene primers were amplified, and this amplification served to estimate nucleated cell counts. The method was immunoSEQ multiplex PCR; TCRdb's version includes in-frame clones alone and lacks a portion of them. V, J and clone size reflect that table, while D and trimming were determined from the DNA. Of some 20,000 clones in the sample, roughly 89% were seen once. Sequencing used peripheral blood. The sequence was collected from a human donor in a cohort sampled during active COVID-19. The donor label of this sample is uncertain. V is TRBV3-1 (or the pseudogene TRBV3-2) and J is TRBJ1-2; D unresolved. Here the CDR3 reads CASSQETRAYTF. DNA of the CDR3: TGTGCCAGCAGCCAAGAGACGAGGGCATACACCTTC.